This T cell receptor beta chain was captured by sequencing in a study of patients with pleural tuberculosis. One entry per CDR3 protein, called by TCRdb with MiXCR from the reads. The top ten clones hold 3.5% of a sample with nearly 30,000 distinct CDR3 sequences, 18% of them seen once. The table lists this clonotype with many counts. The CDR3 runs to 14 residues. The ends lost 3 bases at V and 11 bases at J; junction bases unmatched: 13. Germline CDR1 is GTSNPN and CDR2 is SVGIG (reference sequence). Sequences were obtained from peripheral blood. The chain is built from TRBV30 and TRBJ1-1, with 9 bases fitting TRBD1. This TCR derives from a human donor with pleural tuberculosis. CDR3 in amino acids: CAWRGDTGGARAFF. The CDR3 region has the DNA TGTGCCTGGAGGGGGGATACAGGGGGCGCGAGGGCTTTCTTT. Full variable domain (remainder filled in from reference TRBV30 and TRBJ1-1): SQTIHQWPATLVQPVGSPLSLECTVEGTSNPNLYWYRQAAGRGLQLLFYSVGIGQISSEVPQNLSASRPQDRQFILSSKKLLLSDSGFYLCAWRGDTGGARAFFGQGTRLTVV.